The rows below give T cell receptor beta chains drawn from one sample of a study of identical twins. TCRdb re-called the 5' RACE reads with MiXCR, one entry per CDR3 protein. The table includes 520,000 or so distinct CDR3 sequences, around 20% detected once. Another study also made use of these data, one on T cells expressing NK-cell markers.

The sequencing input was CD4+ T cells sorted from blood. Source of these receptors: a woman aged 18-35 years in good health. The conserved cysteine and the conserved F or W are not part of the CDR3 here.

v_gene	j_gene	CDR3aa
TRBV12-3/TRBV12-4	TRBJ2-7	ASSFLSPYEQY
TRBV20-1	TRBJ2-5	SARPWTAGGETQY
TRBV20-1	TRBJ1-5	SAIPTGYNQPQH
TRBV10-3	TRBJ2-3	AARPGGASTDTQY
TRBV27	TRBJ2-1	ASSLGTSLNNEQF
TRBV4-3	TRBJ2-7	ASSQGTVSYEQY
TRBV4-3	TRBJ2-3	ASSQGLGQGQDTQY
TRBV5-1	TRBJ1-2	ASSLVTSPGHGYT
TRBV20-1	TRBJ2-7	SAAPGDEQY
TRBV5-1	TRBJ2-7	ASSPQGAYEQY
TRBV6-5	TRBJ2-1	ASSYSPKFNEQF
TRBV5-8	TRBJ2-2	ASSLTAFNGELF
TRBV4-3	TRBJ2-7	ASSQDGGQGYEQY
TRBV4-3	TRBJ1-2	ASSLEWTENYGYT
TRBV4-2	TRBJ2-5	ASSPRRGAYQETQY
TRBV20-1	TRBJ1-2	SARVPTLGGYT
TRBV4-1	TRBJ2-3	ASSQGPSTDTQY
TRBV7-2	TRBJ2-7	ASSVGLSSYEQY
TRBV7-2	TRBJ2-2	ASSDRLAEGDGELF
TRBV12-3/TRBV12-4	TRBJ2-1	ASSLGRYNEQF
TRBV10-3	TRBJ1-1	AIESGTGGTEAF
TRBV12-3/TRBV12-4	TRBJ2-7	ASSLATGPTGTYEQY
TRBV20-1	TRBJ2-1	SAPRLAGGSYNEQF
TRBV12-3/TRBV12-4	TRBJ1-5	ASKEGRSQPQH
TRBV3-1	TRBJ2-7	ASSQWEPQPYEQY
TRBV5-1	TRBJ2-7	ASSLAVSRASYEQY
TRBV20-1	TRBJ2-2	SARDPVAGGTTGELF
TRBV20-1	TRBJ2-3	SAGPAGGGGTDTQY
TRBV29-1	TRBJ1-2	SVELGPANYGYT
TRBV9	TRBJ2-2	ASSVGQSTGELF
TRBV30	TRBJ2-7	AWSVTHYYEQY
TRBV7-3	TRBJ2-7	ASSQGGLASEQY
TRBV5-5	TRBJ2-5	ASSLGSGGSSGETQY